The subject of this entry is one T cell receptor (delta chain). This clone is large (0.1 to 1%) in its sample. Its specific antigen is unknown. No qualities accompany the bases; no much larger clone lies one base away. Taken from cysteine to phenylalanine, the CDR3 has 17 residues. Here the CDR3 DNA is all that survives: 51 bases in frame from base 1. V lost 3 bases and J lost 0 bases; the stretch between them is 11 bases long. Via the germline V gene, CDR1 is GEAIGNYY and CDR2 EKD. The sample originates from a study of gammadelta T cells in human blood (TCRdb year 2020). Overall results and qualifications from the work: According to the study, polyclonal expansion of innate gamma-delta T cells immediately after birth appeared to be driven by microbial exposure.

The library was built by means of RT-PCR. Reads for this sample came from an Illumina MiSeq. TCRdb processed the public reads again with the CATT caller, after which rows with matching DNA were combined. This sample holds 1,300 to 1,500 delta-chain clones; 15% to 20% were observed only once. 10% of the sample rests with the top ten. The chain links TRDV2 with TRDJ3; a tentative D call is TRDD3 (6 bases match). The receptor was isolated from a human donor. The sample was non-Vgamma9Vdelta2 gamma-delta T cells from infant blood. The DNA sequence is TGTGCCTGTGACTGGGGGCCCCGCTCCTGGGACACCCGACAGATGTTTTTC. It translates as CACDWGPRSWDTRQMFF.